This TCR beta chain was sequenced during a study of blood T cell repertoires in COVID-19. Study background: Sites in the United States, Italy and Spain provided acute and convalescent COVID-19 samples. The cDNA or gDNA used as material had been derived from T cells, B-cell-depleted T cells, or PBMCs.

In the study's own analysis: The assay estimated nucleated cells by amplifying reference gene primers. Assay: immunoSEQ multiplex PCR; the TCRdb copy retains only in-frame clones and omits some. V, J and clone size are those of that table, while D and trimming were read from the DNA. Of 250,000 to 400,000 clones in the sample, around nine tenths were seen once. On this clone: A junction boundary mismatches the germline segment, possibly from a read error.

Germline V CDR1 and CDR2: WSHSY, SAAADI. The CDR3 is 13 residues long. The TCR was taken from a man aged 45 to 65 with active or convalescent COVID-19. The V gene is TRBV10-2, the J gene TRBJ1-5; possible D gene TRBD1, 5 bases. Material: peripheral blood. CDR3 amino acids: CASSGGENRPQHF. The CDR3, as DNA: TGCGCCAGCAGTGGGGGCGAGAATCGGCCCCAGCATTTT.